This TCR beta chain comes out of a study of radiotherapy plus CTLA-4 blockade in lung cancer. Study overall: Disease control was seen in around 31% of patients, objective responses in approximately 20%. Findings of the study overall: Reportedly, early blood T cell clone dynamics best predicted response, with interferon-beta. TCR clones of tumor origin grew in blood after radiotherapy plus ipilimumab.

It was focal radiation plus CTLA-4 blockade with ipilimumab that patients with chemo-refractory metastatic non-small-cell lung cancer received. About this clone: The antigen remains unidentified.

This table comes from immunoSEQ multiplex PCR, and its TCRdb copy is limited to in-frame clones, with some not included. The sample yields more than 40,000 clones, about 70% seen once. The sample here was peripheral blood, taken from a patient treated with radiotherapy plus ipilimumab. The origin of this receptor is a human donor with non-small cell lung cancer who had a partial response to radiotherapy plus ipilimumab.

The CDR3 region has the DNA TGTGCCAGCTCACCTACTAGCGGGAGAGGTACGCAGTATTTT. It codes for CASSPTSGRGTQYF. The chain joins TRBV18 to TRBJ2-3; 11 bases agree with TRBD2. The CDR3 length is 14 residues. V dropped 3 bases and J dropped 8; count of bases not matched to a gene: 4. The germline V gene encodes CDR1 KGHSH and CDR2 LQKENI.